One sample yielded the 29 T cell receptor beta chains listed below, sequenced in a study of cytomegalovirus exposure and HLA in healthy donors. PCR primers comprised 60 Vbeta and 13 Jbeta primers. Generated by immunoSEQ multiplex PCR, the TCRdb table keeps only in-frame clones and is missing some. The table shows some 120,000 clones, with 81% occurring only once. Specimen: PBMCs. Receptors were obtained from a man between 18 and 35 years old in good health and CMV-seropositive.

The CDR3 region has the DNA TGCGCCAGCAGCCAAGTAGTCGGGACAACGAACTATGGCTACACCTTC. Residues: CASSQVVGTTNYGYTF. This rearrangement joins TRBV4-3 to TRBJ1-2; a weak D match, TRBD1 (6 bases). From germline, CDR1 is LGHNA and CDR2 YSLEER. The germline V and J ends were trimmed by 1 base and 2 bases, with 14 bases remaining between them. The CDR3 runs to 16 residues.

The gene calls are TRBV6-5 and TRBJ1-5; D is unresolved. V was clipped by 0 bases and J by 4 bases, with 7 bases between them. The CDR3 covers 14 residues. Germline loops: CDR1 MNHEY, CDR2 SVGAGI. This CDR3 is CASSYSQANQPQHF. The CDR3 nucleotides read TGTGCCAGCAGTTACTCGCAGGCAAATCAGCCCCAGCATTTT.

This clone was observed a few times. This chain connects TRBV7-8 to TRBJ1-1; D is unresolved. The CDR3 has 18 amino acids. CDR1 SGHVS and CDR2 FQNEAQ come from the germline V gene. V was shortened by 1 base and J by 1 base, with 19 bases between the two germline ends. The CDR3, as DNA: TGTGCCAGCAGCTTAGTTTTTACGGGGTCCCCCAGGAACACTGAAGCTTTCTTT. It specifies CASSLVFTGSPRNTEAFF.

The sample holds one count of this clone. The V call is TRBV23-1, the J call TRBJ2-3; maybe TRBD2 (6 bases). TRBV23-1 is classed as an ORF, of uncertain function. The CDR3 length is 17 residues. V shed 2 bases and J shed 6 bases, with 21 bases lying between them. The CDR3 DNA reads as TGCGCCAGCAGTCAAAGTAAGCCCTTTGGGGAGGAGGATACGCAGTATTTT. It yields the protein CASSQSKPFGEEDTQYF.

This clone turned up a few times. This chain links TRBV6-1 with TRBJ1-3, with no clear D. This CDR3 comprises 15 residues. From germline, CDR1 is MNHNS and CDR2 SASEGT. Trimming stripped 2 bases from V and 0 bases from J, with 8 bases between. The CDR3 DNA follows: TGTGCCAGCAGTGAACAGGACTTCTCTGGAAACACCATATATTTT. Protein: CASSEQDFSGNTIYF.

This clone was counted between two and nine times. This chain joins TRBV6-1 and TRBJ1-5; D unresolved. CDR3 size: 13 residues. V lost 4 bases, J lost 1 base, and 5 bases lay in between. Germline assignment: CDR1 MNHNS and CDR2 SASEGT. CDR3 sequence reads: CASSVESNQPQHF. CDR3 DNA sequence: TGTGCCAGCAGTGTAGAAAGCAATCAGCCCCAGCATTTT.

In DNA form, the CDR3 reads TGCGCCAGCAGCCGCCTCTTAGCGGGCGGGGGGGATGAGCAGTTCTTC. Residues: CASSRLLAGGGDEQFF. The chain carries TRBV4-3 and TRBJ2-1, with 9 positions matching TRBD2. Germline assignment: CDR1 LGHNA and CDR2 YSLEER. V lost 4 bases, J lost 8 bases, and 12 bases stayed unmatched. The CDR3 totals 16 residues.

This clone was seen more than once but under ten times. The chain links TRBV5-4 to TRBJ2-1, with D unclear. CDR1 is SGHNT, CDR2 YYREEE, per germline (reference sequence). The V end was cut by 1 base, the J end by 2 bases, with 7 bases between. The CDR3 is made up of 14 amino acids. DNA for the CDR3: TGTGCCAGCAGCTTGCAAATCCCCTACAATGAGCAGTTCTTC. It translates to CASSLQIPYNEQFF.

This clone was seen just once. The CDR3 protein is CAWRLGGQGITDTQYF. In DNA form, the CDR3 reads TGTGCCTGGAGACTTGGGGGACAGGGCATCACAGATACGCAGTATTTT. The rearrangement links TRBV30 to TRBJ2-3, with 9 bases lining up with TRBD1. V shed 3 bases and J 2 bases; nucleotides not matched to a gene: 9. CDR3 length: 16 residues. Germline lookup yields CDR1 GTSNPN and CDR2 SVGIG (reference sequence). Full variable domain (outside the CDR3, taken from reference TRBV30 and TRBJ2-3): SQTIHQWPATLVQPVGSPLSLECTVEGTSNPNLYWYRQAAGRGLQLLFYSVGIGQISSEVPQNLSASRPQDRQFILSSKKLLLSDSGFYLCAWRLGGQGITDTQYFGPGTRLTVL.

The J gene is TRBJ2-5, the V gene TRBV19; D perhaps matches TRBD2 (5 bases). The CDR3 is made up of 13 amino acids. The germline V and J ends were trimmed by 5 bases and 6 bases, with 13 bases remaining between them. Per the germline V gene, CDR1 is LNHDA and CDR2 is SQIVND (reference sequence). DNA for the CDR3: TGTGCCAGTAGTCCCGGACTGTGGAAGACCCAGTACTTC. This sequence encodes CASSPGLWKTQYF.

The genes are TRBV7-9 and TRBJ2-5, with TRBD1 as a possible D gene (6 bases). The CDR3 extends over 12 amino acids. V was shortened by 11 bases and J by 2 bases, with 12 bases between the two germline ends. The V gene's germline CDR1 is SEHNR and CDR2 FQNEAQ (reference sequence). CDR3 sequence reads: CAGTTGQETQYF. For the CDR3, the DNA is TGTGCCGGAACGACAGGTCAAGAGACCCAGTACTTC.

The chain joins TRBV7-2 to TRBJ1-1; tentatively, D is TRBD1 (5 bases). V lost 5 bases and J 5 bases, leaving 18 bases between the germline ends. In germline, CDR1 is SGHTA, CDR2 FQGNSA. The CDR3 is 15 amino acids. In DNA, the CDR3 is TGTGCCAGCAGCCATAGTGAAAAAGGGGTAACTGAAGCTTTCTTT. It encodes CASSHSEKGVTEAFF.

The CDR3 loop reads CASSLVASGGPFYF. The CDR3 region has the DNA TGTGCCAGCAGCTTAGTTGCGAGCGGGGGACCCTTTTACTTC. The chain recombines TRBV11-2 with TRBJ2-5, with 8 bases that match TRBD2. Trimming removed 1 base from V and 14 bases from J; junction bases left unmatched: 12. Germline values: CDR1 SGHAT, CDR2 FQNNGV. The CDR3 length is 14 residues.

This clone has only a few counts. This chain links TRBV11-2 with TRBJ2-3; 12 positions match TRBD2. The trim removed 3 bases at V and 3 bases at J, leaving 7 bases unmatched. Germline V gene data show CDR1 as SGHAT and CDR2 as FQNNGV. The CDR3 sequence is 17 residues long. The CDR3 DNA sequence: TGTGCCAGCAGCTTTTATCCTAGCGGGAGGGCAACAGATACGCAGTATTTT. Its translation: CASSFYPSGRATDTQYF.

In this sample, this clone turned up a few times. This rearrangement joins TRBV5-6 to TRBJ1-1; 7 bases match TRBD1. V was clipped by 3 bases and J by 0 bases; unmatched bases: 2. Germline CDR1 and CDR2: SGHDT and YYEEEE. CDR3 size: 14 residues. The CDR3 nucleotides read TGTGCCAGCAGCTCGACAGGGATGAACACTGAAGCTTTCTTT. This sequence encodes CASSSTGMNTEAFF.

The chain is built from TRBV14 and TRBJ1-2; D is perhaps TRBD1 (6 bases). Germline assignment: CDR1 SGHDN and CDR2 FVKESK. Trimming left V 1 base short and J 6 bases short, with 9 bases between. The CDR3 has 13 amino acids. CDR3 sequence (DNA): TGTGCCAGCAGCCAAGGTTGGGGGCATGGCTACACCTTC. Protein: CASSQGWGHGYTF.

The CDR3 DNA follows: TGTGCCAGCAGCTCCAAGACCGGGACAGCGGAGACCCAGTACTTC. This codes for CASSSKTGTAETQYF. This chain links TRBV6-5 with TRBJ2-5, with 7 bases identical to TRBD1. This CDR3 is built from 15 residues. With 6 bases clipped from V and 5 bases from J, the junction kept 12 bases outside the gene matches. Per the germline V gene, CDR1 is MNHEY and CDR2 is SVGAGI.

This chain uses TRBV7-9 with TRBJ1-1; TRBD1 aligns across 9 bases. The CDR3 spans 16 residues. Germline CDR1 and CDR2: SEHNR and FQNEAQ (reference sequence). Losses at the gene ends were 3 bases for V and 6 bases for J; bases not matched to a gene: 11. The CDR3 is CASSFVISGQGPEAFF. In DNA, the CDR3 is TGTGCCAGCAGCTTCGTCATTTCGGGACAGGGACCTGAAGCTTTCTTT.

The chain couples TRBV9 to TRBJ2-2; the D gene is possibly TRBD2 (5 bases). The germline V gene encodes CDR1 SGDLS and CDR2 YYNGEE. The length of the CDR3 is 15 residues. V was shortened by 0 bases and J by 5 bases, with 11 bases between the two germline ends. This CDR3 is CASSVEDLRTGELFF. CDR3 sequence (DNA): TGTGCCAGCAGCGTAGAGGACTTGAGAACCGGGGAGCTGTTTTTT.

The chain is built from TRBV10-1 and TRBJ2-7; D is uncertain. The CDR3 is made up of 15 amino acids. Trimming removed 0 bases at V and 3 bases at J, with 12 bases between. Germline V gives CDR1 WNHNN, CDR2 SYGVQD (reference sequence). The CDR3 loop is CASSESVGQNYEQYF. DNA of the CDR3: TGCGCCAGCAGTGAGTCGGTTGGGCAAAACTACGAGCAGTACTTC.

This chain links TRBV4-3 with TRBJ2-7; D is perhaps TRBD1 (6 bases). Germline loops: CDR1 LGHNA, CDR2 YSLEER. V gave up 3 bases and J gave up 4 bases, with 25 bases separating them. CDR3 length: 18 residues. CDR3 sequence reads: CASSHKTSPTDSYYEQYF. CDR3 DNA: TGCGCCAGCAGCCACAAGACGTCCCCGACGGACAGCTATTACGAGCAGTACTTC.

The gene calls are TRBV11-3 and TRBJ2-5; 7 bases agree with TRBD1. With 5 bases clipped from V and 1 base from J, the junction kept 7 bases outside the gene matches. The CDR3 extends over 15 amino acids. Germline V gene sequence: CDR1 SGHNT, CDR2 YENEEA. DNA for the CDR3: TGTGCCAGCAGCCCAGGGGGTGAGATCCAAGAGACCCAGTACTTC. It codes for CASSPGGEIQETQYF.

The chain employs TRBV7-6 and TRBJ1-3; the D is unclear. The length of the CDR3 is 16 residues. With 1 base removed from V and 7 bases from J, the gap between germline ends came to 17 bases. Germline V gene sequence: CDR1 SGHVS, CDR2 FNYEAQ. CDR3 sequence reads: CASSLVSLGQTNTIYF. The CDR3 DNA follows: TGTGCCAGCAGCTTAGTATCATTGGGCCAGACGAACACCATATATTTT.

DNA of the CDR3: TGTGCCAGCAGCGACCGCCAGGGATTATTCAATCAGCCCCAGCATTTT. It is translated as CASSDRQGLFNQPQHF. V usage is TRBV2 and J usage is TRBJ1-5; the D gene is possibly TRBD1 (5 bases). Trimming cost V 6 bases and J 3 bases, with 18 bases left between them. The CDR3 covers 16 residues. The germline CDR1 and CDR2 sequences are SNHLY and FYNNEI.

The chain uses TRBV4-3 and TRBJ1-2; D remains ambiguous. Trimming shortened V by 0 bases and J by 4 bases, and 6 bases separated the two germline ends. The CDR3 has 13 residues. In germline, CDR1 is LGHNA, CDR2 YSLEER. Here the CDR3 reads CASSQDYGYGYTF. The CDR3 bases are TGCGCCAGCAGCCAAGATTACGGCTATGGCTACACCTTC.

The chain links TRBV30 to TRBJ2-2; D remains unclear. Looked up from germline, CDR1 is GTSNPN and CDR2 is SVGIG (reference sequence). Between the trimmed V and J ends, which lost 0 bases and 6 bases, there was a span of 5 bases. The CDR3 runs 12 residues. The CDR3 sequence is CAWSVRAGELFF. The CDR3 DNA reads TGTGCCTGGAGTGTACGGGCCGGGGAGCTGTTTTTT.

The chain couples TRBV4-1 to TRBJ1-5; perhaps TRBD1 as D (5 bases). Trimming shortened V by 0 bases and J by 4 bases, and 13 bases separated the two germline ends. Germline V gene data show CDR1 as MGHRA and CDR2 as YSYEKL. The CDR3 is 16 amino acids. CDR3 protein: CASSQDLGRVNQPQHF. The CDR3 DNA reads TGCGCCAGCAGCCAAGATTTAGGCAGGGTAAATCAGCCCCAGCATTTT.

V and J are TRBV2 and TRBJ2-7; D perhaps matches TRBD1 (6 bases). The germline V gene encodes CDR1 SNHLY and CDR2 FYNNEI. CDR3 length: 15 amino acids. V gave up 4 bases and J gave up 3 bases, with 16 bases separating them. CDR3 amino acids: CASSGSRQAHYEQYF. In nucleotides, the CDR3 is TGTGCCAGCAGTGGAAGTCGACAGGCCCACTACGAGCAGTACTTC.

The count of this clone is one. CDR3 in DNA: TGTGCCAGCAGCTTGTCGGGGATCCCCTACAATGAGCAGTTCTTC. It codes for CASSLSGIPYNEQFF. The chain carries TRBV11-2 and TRBJ2-1, with a tentative D call TRBD2 (5 bases). Trimming removed 3 bases from V and 2 bases from J, with 11 bases in between. The CDR3 is made up of 15 amino acids. Germline-derived CDR1 and CDR2 are SGHAT and FQNNGV.